These 17 T cell receptor beta chains were sequenced from one sample in a study of T cells in Graves' hyperthyroidism and ophthalmopathy. TCR beta CDR3 sequences were amplified from RNA transcripts. HTBI primers were employed in a first-round RT-PCR of the TCR CDR3. TCRdb used MiXCR to reprocess the multiplex PCR reads, holding one entry per CDR3 protein. The sample holds hundreds of thousands of distinct CDR3 sequences; roughly 32% are singletons and the top ten take roughly 30%. The sample taken for sequencing was blood. Receptor source: a middle-aged woman with Graves' hyperthyroidism.

This clonotype came up many times. The CDR3 protein is CASSSSYGYTF. The CDR3 DNA is TGTGCCAGCAGTTCCTCGTATGGCTACACCTTC. The V call is TRBV7-9, the J call TRBJ1-2; D gene uncertain. The CDR3 totals 11 residues. V was trimmed by 6 bases and J by 5 bases, leaving 7 bases between them. The germline V gene has CDR1 SEHNR and CDR2 FQNEAQ (reference sequence).

This clonotype was counted many times. The chain links TRBV6-5 to TRBJ1-2, with 7 nucleotides matching TRBD1. Trimming removed 5 bases from V and 5 bases from J; junction bases left unmatched: 5. The CDR3 extends over 13 amino acids. The V gene's germline CDR1 is MNHEY and CDR2 SVGAGI. Here the CDR3 DNA reads TGTGCCAGCAGTGGGGACAGATCTTATGGCTACACCTTC. Protein sequence: CASSGDRSYGYTF.

Comment on this clonotype: It may be a read error: a sequence one base away is much more abundant. This chain uses TRBV7-9 with TRBJ1-1; 10 nucleotides agree with TRBD1. This CDR3 spans 18 amino acids. Germline CDR1 SEHNR, CDR2 FQNEAQ (reference sequence). V lost 5 bases to trimming and J lost 5 bases; unmatched junction nucleotides: 17. In DNA, the CDR3 is TGTGCCAGCAGCCTCCCGCGGGACAGGGGCCGGGGGGGGACTGAAGCTTTCTTT. This gives the protein CASSLPRDRGRGGTEAFF.

This chain uses TRBV7-9 with TRBJ1-1, with 10 bases matching TRBD1. From germline, CDR1 is SEHNR and CDR2 FQNEAQ (reference sequence). Trimming took 1 base from V and 1 from J; bases not matched to a gene: 9. This CDR3 has 18 residues. CDR3 nucleotides: TGTGCCAGCAGCTTAGTTTGGGACAGGGGAAACGGGAACACTGAAGCTTTCTTT. Translating gives CASSLVWDRGNGNTEAFF.

This clonotype has just a few counts. The chain couples TRBV5-1 to TRBJ2-7, with D hard to call. V was trimmed by 0 bases and J by 2 bases, leaving 12 bases between them. The CDR3 extends over 15 amino acids. Per the germline V gene, CDR1 is SGHRS and CDR2 is YFSETQ. CDR3 sequence reads: CASSLDGRLTYEQYF. CDR3 DNA sequence: TGCGCCAGCAGCTTGGATGGCAGGCTAACCTACGAGCAGTACTTC. Complete variable domain (other parts from reference TRBV5-1 and TRBJ2-7): KAGVTQTPRYLIKTRGQQVTLSCSPISGHRSVSWYQQTPGQGLQFLFEYFSETQRNKGNFPGRFSGRQFSNSRSEMNVSTLELGDSALYLCASSLDGRLTYEQYFGPGTRLTVT.

The rearrangement uses TRBV29-1 and TRBJ1-5; D perhaps matches TRBD1 (6 bases). This CDR3 spans 15 amino acids. Germline V gene lookup returns CDR1 SQVTM and CDR2 ANQGSEA. The CDR3 is CSELSGRGLNQPQHF. The CDR3 coding sequence is TGCAGTGAATTGTCGGGCAGGGGTTTGAATCAGCCCCAGCATTTT.

As concerns this clonotype: A much larger clone lies one base from this, so it may be a read error. The rearrangement joins TRBV19 to TRBJ1-3; 8 nucleotides agree with TRBD1. This CDR3 contains 15 residues. Germline V gives CDR1 LNHDA, CDR2 SQIVND (reference sequence). For the CDR3, the DNA is TGTGGCAGTCGGGACAGGCGTTACTCTGGAAACACCATATATTTT. This translates into CGSRDRRYSGNTIYF.

The V gene is TRBV12-3 or TRBV12-4, the J gene TRBJ1-2; no clear D gene. V was shortened by 3 bases and J by 4 bases, with 12 bases between the two germline ends. The CDR3 is made up of 14 amino acids. CDR3 nucleotides: TGTGCCAGCAGTTTCCGGGATTATGGCTATGGCTACACCTTC. Translating it yields CASSFRDYGYGYTF.

Many counts were recorded for this clonotype. This chain links TRBV25-1 with TRBJ2-5; D might be TRBD1 (8 bases). Germline V gene lookup returns CDR1 MGHDK and CDR2 SYGVNS. V shed 2 bases and J shed 5 bases, with 18 bases lying between them. This CDR3 spans 16 amino acids. The CDR3 sequence: CASSEPKTGEGETQYF. The CDR3 region has the DNA TGTGCCAGCAGTGAACCCAAGACAGGGGAGGGGGAGACCCAGTACTTC.

This clonotype was picked up many times. The chain recombines TRBV7-9 with TRBJ2-5, with 7 bases aligning to TRBD1. The CDR3 sequence is 14 residues long. Losses at the gene ends were 1 base for V and 4 bases for J; bases not matched to a gene: 3. Germline lookup yields CDR1 SEHNR and CDR2 FQNEAQ (reference sequence). This CDR3 is CASSLEGGLETQYF. CDR3 nucleotide sequence: TGTGCCAGCAGCTTAGAAGGGGGCTTAGAGACCCAGTACTTC.

The chain has TRBV4-1 and TRBJ1-2; no clear D gene. Germline loops: CDR1 MGHRA, CDR2 YSYEKL. V lost 6 bases to trimming and J lost 8 bases, with 19 bases between them. CDR3 length equals 14 residues. CDR3 residues: CASSREMGGEGYTF. In nucleotides, the CDR3 is TGCGCCAGCAGTCGAGAGATGGGAGGTGAAGGCTACACCTTC.

The rearrangement links TRBV28 to TRBJ2-7, with 10 bases matching TRBD2. Germline CDR1 is MDHEN and CDR2 is SYDVKM. CDR3 length: 13 amino acids. Trimming took 7 bases from V and 3 from J; bases not matched to a gene: 3. The CDR3 region is CASTLAGGYEQYF. The CDR3 nucleotides read TGTGCCAGCACCTTAGCGGGAGGCTACGAGCAGTACTTC.

This clonotype was observed a handful of times. The CDR3 DNA sequence: TGCAGTGCCCGAGGAGGGTTCCGGCTCGAGCAGTACTTC. It translates to CSARGGFRLEQYF. The genes are TRBV20-1 and TRBJ2-7; possibly TRBD2 for D (6 bases). Germline V gene data show CDR1 as DFQATT and CDR2 as SNEGSKA (reference sequence). Trimming cost V 6 bases and J 6 bases, with 18 bases left between them. The CDR3 extends over 13 amino acids.

To note about this clonotype: Since a much larger clone is just one base distant, this may be a read error. The chain employs TRBV12-3 or TRBV12-4 and TRBJ1-1; perhaps TRBD1 as D (5 bases). Trimming stripped 1 base from V and 12 bases from J, with 12 bases between. CDR3 size: 12 residues. CDR3 residues: CASSLVRGVTFF. The CDR3 DNA is TGTGCCAGCAGTTTAGTCCGAGGGGTAACTTTCTTT.

This rearrangement joins TRBV10-3 to TRBJ2-5; maybe TRBD1 (5 bases). Trimming removed 2 bases at V and 1 base at J, with 17 bases between. CDR1 ENHRY and CDR2 SYGVKD come from the germline V gene. There are 17 residues in the CDR3. CDR3 sequence reads: CAISEKVDIRGQETQYF. DNA of the CDR3: TGTGCCATCAGTGAGAAAGTGGACATACGAGGCCAAGAGACCCAGTACTTC.

This CDR3 is CASRTLRGGNTEAFF. In nucleotides, the CDR3 is TGTGCCAGCAGGACCCTGAGGGGGGGGAACACTGAAGCTTTCTTT. This chain uses TRBV6-5 with TRBJ1-1, with D maybe TRBD1 (6 bases). Per the germline V gene, CDR1 is MNHEY and CDR2 is SVGAGI. The CDR3 consists of 15 residues. V lost 6 bases to trimming and J lost 1 base, with 15 bases between them.

The chain carries TRBV19 and TRBJ2-7, with 12 bases fitting TRBD2. CDR1 is LNHDA, CDR2 SQIVND, per germline (reference sequence). CDR3 length: 15 amino acids. J lost 2 bases, V lost 5 bases, and 4 bases had no gene match. Written as DNA, the CDR3 is TGTGCCAGTAGTGTGACTAGCGGGGGACCCTACGAGCAGTACTTC. Its translation is CASSVTSGGPYEQYF. Combining the CDR3 with reference TRBV19 and TRBJ2-7 gives the whole variable domain DGGITQSPKYLFRKEGQNVTLSCEQNLNHDAMYWYRQDPGQGLRLIYYSQIVNDFQKGDIAEGYSVSREKKESFPLTVTSAQKNPTAFYLCASSVTSGGPYEQYFGPGTRLTVT.